The 31 T cell receptor beta chains below come from one sample, sequenced in a study of T cells in Graves' hyperthyroidism and ophthalmopathy. The source material, RNA transcripts, was used to amplify TCR beta CDR3 regions. TCR CDR3 underwent first-round RT-PCR with the HTBI primer set. TCRdb recomputed calls from the multiplex PCR reads with MiXCR, one row per CDR3 protein. The sample holds around 500,000 distinct CDR3 sequences, around 15% seen once. Material: blood. The receptors were sampled from a woman younger than 45 with Graves' ophthalmopathy.

This clonotype was observed many times. The genes are TRBV20-1 and TRBJ2-1; possible D gene TRBD1, 5 bases. Germline V gene lookup returns CDR1 DFQATT and CDR2 SNEGSKA (reference sequence). Trimming stripped 7 bases from V and 8 bases from J, with 18 bases between. The CDR3 consists of 13 residues. This CDR3 reads CSVFSAGWDEQFF. The CDR3 DNA sequence: TGCAGTGTATTTTCGGCAGGGTGGGATGAGCAGTTCTTC.

This clonotype was detected many times. This chain uses TRBV7-2 with TRBJ2-5; 7 nucleotides agree with TRBD2. V lost 5 bases and J lost 7; bases outside the gene matches: 13. CDR3 length equals 15 residues. Germline V lookup: CDR1 SGHTA, CDR2 FQGNSA. The CDR3 DNA is TGTGCCAGCAGCCCCGGATGGGTGGGGGGGAGGACCCAGTACTTC. Amino acid sequence: CASSPGWVGGRTQYF.

This clonotype has more than one count but fewer than ten. V and J are TRBV9 and TRBJ1-5; D may be TRBD1 (5 bases). The V and J ends lost 0 bases and 1 base respectively, with 8 bases between them. The CDR3 is 15 amino acids. Germline-derived CDR1 and CDR2 are SGDLS and YYNGEE. The CDR3 nucleotides read TGTGCCAGCAGCGTAGAAGGGGACAGCAATCAGCCCCAGCATTTT. As protein: CASSVEGDSNQPQHF.

This clonotype occurred many times. This chain joins TRBV18 and TRBJ2-1; D unresolved. Trimming took off 2 bases at V and 7 bases at J, with 12 bases between the two ends. This CDR3 comprises 14 residues. Germline V gene data show CDR1 as KGHSH and CDR2 as LQKENI. CDR3 nucleotide sequence: TGTGCCAGCTCACCATACCACTCAGATAATGAGCAGTTCTTC. The encoded protein is CASSPYHSDNEQFF.

A few counts support this clonotype. The V call is TRBV6-1, the J call TRBJ2-7, with D possibly being TRBD1 (6 bases). The CDR3 length is 14 residues. Per germline, CDR1 MNHNS and CDR2 SASEGT. Trimming left V 5 bases short and J 2 bases short, with 13 bases between. As DNA, the CDR3 is TGTGCCAGCAGTTTGAACAGGGACACCTACGAGCAGTACTTC. Its protein product is CASSLNRDTYEQYF.

This clonotype was counted many times. The V and J genes are TRBV3-1 and TRBJ1-4; D ambiguous. The CDR3 contains 13 residues. Germline CDR1 and CDR2: LGHDT and YNNKEL (reference sequence). With 4 bases removed from V and 8 bases from J, the gap between germline ends came to 11 bases. This CDR3 reads CASSPRVGEKLFF. The CDR3 nucleotides read TGTGCCAGCAGCCCCCGCGTCGGGGAAAAACTGTTTTTT.

This clonotype was recorded many times. The genes are TRBV7-3 and TRBJ1-3; D perhaps matches TRBD1 (5 bases). The V gene's germline CDR1 is SGHTA and CDR2 FQGTGA. The CDR3 is 15 residues long. V lost 7 bases, J lost 4 bases, and 17 bases lay in between. CDR3: CASTGTTSSGNTIYF. CDR3 in DNA: TGTGCCAGCACCGGGACCACCAGTTCAGGAAACACCATATATTTT.

The chain couples TRBV5-1 to TRBJ2-6; no clear D gene. The CDR3 has 13 residues. CDR1 and CDR2 from the germline V gene are SGHRS and YFSETQ. Trimming left V 5 bases short and J 4 bases short, with 7 bases between. The CDR3 DNA follows: TGCGCCAGCAGGAACTGGGGGGCCAACGTCCTGACTTTC. Amino acid sequence: CASRNWGANVLTF.

This clonotype was found once. A single base separates this from a much larger clone, so it may be a read error. The chain combines TRBV7-8 with TRBJ2-3, with a weak D call TRBD2 (5 bases). The V gene lost 4 bases and the J gene lost 2 bases, with 13 bases spanning the gap. This CDR3 comprises 15 residues. Germline-derived CDR1 and CDR2 are SGHVS and FQNEAQ. CDR3 nucleotides: TGTGCCAGCAGCTCCCAACCGGGGAACACAGATACGCAGTATTTT. Amino acid sequence: CASSSQPGNTDTQYF.

This clonotype was picked up many times. The chain has TRBV28 and TRBJ2-7; 11 bases agree with TRBD2. Germline trimming cut 5 bases from V and 2 bases from J; bases unmatched to any gene: 17. This CDR3 comprises 19 residues. The V gene's germline CDR1 is MDHEN and CDR2 SYDVKM. The CDR3 coding sequence is TGTGCCAGCAGTACGACAGGGGGTAGAGTAGCGGGAGGGCCCTACGAGCAGTACTTC. This gives the protein CASSTTGGRVAGGPYEQYF.

This clonotype was seen more than once but under ten times. A much larger clone differs by one base, so this may be a read error. The J gene is TRBJ2-1, the V gene TRBV28; 8 bases map to TRBD2. The CDR3 spans 15 residues. Germline trimming cut 8 bases from V and 8 bases from J; bases unmatched to any gene: 14. CDR1 and CDR2 (germline): MDHEN, SYDVKM. The CDR3 DNA reads as TGTGCCAGCCTACAATTAGCGGGGAAAGGGGATGAGCAGTTCTTC. Translated, it gives CASLQLAGKGDEQFF.

This clonotype was recorded a few times. The chain recombines TRBV5-6 with TRBJ2-7; no reliable D call. This CDR3 contains 14 residues. V lost 0 bases, J lost 6 bases, and 13 bases lay in between. Per germline, CDR1 SGHDT and CDR2 YYEEEE. The CDR3 sequence is CASSLGQKGSEQYF. In nucleotides, the CDR3 is TGTGCCAGCAGCTTGGGTCAGAAGGGTAGCGAGCAGTACTTC.

This rearrangement joins TRBV4-1 to TRBJ2-1, with D possibly matching TRBD2 (6 bases). The germline CDR1 and CDR2 sequences are MGHRA and YSYEKL. Between the trimmed V and J ends, which lost 1 base and 10 bases, there was a span of 8 bases. The CDR3 contains 12 residues. As DNA, the CDR3 is TGCGCCAGCAGCCAAGTGGCGGGGGAGCAGTTCTTC. This sequence encodes CASSQVAGEQFF.

Only a few counts were recorded for this clonotype. The chain has TRBV6-2 or TRBV6-3 and TRBJ2-7; the D is unclear. V lost 5 bases, J lost 0 bases, and 14 bases lay in between. This CDR3 has 15 residues. The germline V gene encodes CDR1 MNHEY and CDR2 SVGEGT. Written as DNA, the CDR3 is TGTGCCAGCAGTCCTCGTGGGATATTCTCCTACGAGCAGTACTTC. Residues: CASSPRGIFSYEQYF.

This clonotype was recorded many times. The genes are TRBV29-1 and TRBJ2-5; 12 bases align to TRBD1. Germline-derived CDR1 and CDR2 are SQVTM and ANQGSEA. Unmatched junction bases numbered 7, after V lost 4 bases and J lost 4 bases. The CDR3 runs to 15 residues. CDR3 DNA: TGCAGCGTTGTATCCCGGGACAGGGGGCCAGAGACCCAGTACTTC. This sequence encodes CSVVSRDRGPETQYF.

The chain joins TRBV27 to TRBJ1-2; D gene unclear. The V end lost 3 bases, the J end lost 2 bases, and 7 bases lay between the germline ends. This CDR3 is built from 13 residues. Germline lookup yields CDR1 MNHEY and CDR2 SMNVEV (reference sequence). The CDR3 DNA is TGTGCCAGCAGTTTTACACAGAACTATGGCTACACCTTC. It specifies CASSFTQNYGYTF.

This clonotype was recorded at least ten times. The chain recombines TRBV30 with TRBJ2-7; D unclear. Germline V gene lookup returns CDR1 GTSNPN and CDR2 SVGIG (reference sequence). The length of the CDR3 is 15 residues. Trimming left V 3 bases short and J 6 bases short, with 21 bases between. CDR3 region: CAWSRRQSTGSEQYF. The CDR3 DNA is TGTGCCTGGAGCCGAAGACAATCCACGGGCTCCGAGCAGTACTTC.

This clonotype was counted between two and nine times. This chain uses TRBV28 with TRBJ2-6, with D maybe TRBD1 (6 bases). CDR1 and CDR2 (germline): MDHEN, SYDVKM. The CDR3 has 17 residues. V was cut by 3 bases and J by 0 bases, with 12 bases left in between. CDR3 DNA: TGTGCCAGCAGTTTGGGGGCAGGGCGCTCTGGGGCCAACGTCCTGACTTTC. Residues: CASSLGAGRSGANVLTF.

In its sample, this clonotype was seen many times. The rearrangement links TRBV12-3 or TRBV12-4 to TRBJ2-1, with 12 bases lining up with TRBD2. CDR3 size: 15 residues. Trimming cost V 5 bases and J 7 bases; bases outside gene matches: 6. The CDR3 region is CASSATSGRLNEQFF. CDR3 nucleotide sequence: TGTGCCAGCAGTGCCACTAGCGGGAGGTTGAATGAGCAGTTCTTC.

This clonotype has more than one count but fewer than ten. The chain combines TRBV6-1 with TRBJ2-4; tentatively, D is TRBD1 (5 bases). Trimming stripped 7 bases from V and 1 base from J, with 11 bases between. Per germline, CDR1 MNHNS and CDR2 SASEGT. The CDR3 has 14 residues. The CDR3 spells CASNQGIAKNIQYF. The CDR3 DNA sequence: TGTGCCAGCAATCAGGGCATTGCCAAAAACATTCAGTACTTC.

This clonotype was seen more than once but under ten times. CDR3 DNA: TGTGCCAGCAGTTGGGGACTAGCGGGGGGCTATGAGCAGTTCTTC. This codes for CASSWGLAGGYEQFF. The genes are TRBV6-2 or TRBV6-3 and TRBJ2-1; 15 nucleotides match TRBD2. CDR3 length equals 15 residues. Germline V CDR1 and CDR2: MNHEY, SVGEGT. V shed 4 bases, J shed 8 bases, and the junction held 3 bases outside the gene matches.

This clonotype has more than one count but fewer than ten. The rearrangement uses TRBV29-1 and TRBJ2-3; D is ambiguous. Looked up from germline, CDR1 is SQVTM and CDR2 is ANQGSEA. There are 12 residues in the CDR3. Trimming took 5 bases from V and 1 from J, leaving 7 bases between them. The CDR3 DNA reads TGCAGCGTTTCCGAAGGCACAGATACGCAGTATTTT. This translates into CSVSEGTDTQYF.

The table lists this clonotype with many counts. This chain joins TRBV12-3 or TRBV12-4 and TRBJ1-1; D call uncertain. This CDR3 spans 11 amino acids. V was shortened by 6 bases and J by 8 bases, with 10 bases between the two germline ends. The CDR3 sequence is CASSSKYEAFF. The CDR3, as DNA: TGTGCCAGCAGCTCTAAATACGAAGCTTTCTTT.

For this clonotype: This clone may be a read error of a much larger clone one base away. The J gene is TRBJ1-4, the V gene TRBV18; 7 bases map to TRBD1. The CDR3 has 14 residues. In germline, CDR1 is KGHSH, CDR2 LQKENI. The CDR3 DNA follows: TGTGCCAGCTCACAGGCCCGACAGGGTGAAAAACTGGTTTTT. This encodes CASSQARQGEKLVF.

This clonotype came up many times. V usage is TRBV4-3 and J usage is TRBJ2-1; 9 bases align to TRBD2. V gave up 0 bases and J gave up 4 bases; unmatched junction bases: 7. This CDR3 region has 17 residues. CDR1 is LGHNA and CDR2 is YSLEER in the germline V gene. The CDR3 DNA reads TGCGCCAGCAGCCAAGATGTGTACAGCGGGAGGTACAATGAGCAGTTCTTC. Translation gives CASSQDVYSGRYNEQFF.

This clonotype was counted ten times or more. V usage is TRBV7-9 and J usage is TRBJ2-7; either TRBD1 or TRBD2 may supply D (7 bases each). The CDR3 totals 16 residues. V lost 5 bases and J lost 2, with 19 bases in between. Germline values: CDR1 SEHNR, CDR2 FQNEAQ (reference sequence). The CDR3: CASSPRQGGSAYEQYF. The CDR3 DNA reads TGTGCCAGCAGCCCAAGACAGGGAGGGTCGGCCTACGAGCAGTACTTC.

Regarding this clonotype: One end of the junction varies from germline; a read error may be responsible. The chain links TRBV12-3 or TRBV12-4 to TRBJ1-5, with D unclear. The CDR3 loop spans 14 amino acids. The chain's CDR3 is CASSFTDSNPPQHF. Written as DNA, the CDR3 is TGTGCCAGCAGTTTTACGGATAGCAATCCGCCCCAGCATTTT.

This clonotype was seen only a few times. The chain employs TRBV7-2 and TRBJ2-5, with D unclear. Germline assignment: CDR1 SGHTA and CDR2 FQGNSA. The CDR3 loop spans 12 amino acids. V dropped 4 bases and J dropped 5 bases, with 8 bases sitting between them. This CDR3 is CASSWSAETQYF. CDR3 in DNA: TGTGCCAGCAGCTGGAGCGCGGAGACCCAGTACTTC.

This chain connects TRBV6-1 to TRBJ2-7, with 7 bases aligning to TRBD2. V trimming: 6 bases; J trimming: 2 bases; junction bases outside the gene matches: 4. Per germline, CDR1 MNHNS and CDR2 SASEGT. This CDR3 spans 13 amino acids. The CDR3 DNA follows: TGTGCCAGCAGATCAGCGGGGCCCTACGAGCAGTACTTC. Protein sequence: CASRSAGPYEQYF.

As concerns this clonotype: At one end, the junction sequence differs from germline, possibly due to a read error. The rearrangement links TRBV7-3 to TRBJ2-2, with D tentatively TRBD1 or TRBD2 (5 bases each). The CDR3 totals 16 residues. Germline V gene sequence: CDR1 SGHTA, CDR2 FQGTGA. Here the CDR3 reads CVSSLFRGQNTGELFF. The CDR3 DNA follows: TGTGTCAGCAGCTTGTTTCGGGGCCAGAACACCGGGGAGCTGTTTTTT.

This clonotype was recorded many times. The chain joins TRBV20-1 to TRBJ2-3; 8 bases match TRBD2. Losses at the gene ends were 0 bases for V and 2 bases for J; bases not matched to a gene: 7. This CDR3 contains 16 residues. Germline V lookup: CDR1 DFQATT, CDR2 SNEGSKA (reference sequence). The CDR3 DNA sequence: TGCAGTGCTAGAGATCCAAGCGGGAGAAACACAGATACGCAGTATTTT. As protein: CSARDPSGRNTDTQYF.